The 5 T cell receptor beta chains below were found in one sample sequenced in a study of T cell repertoires in cytomegalovirus infection. Via MiXCR, TCRdb re-called the reads, giving one row per CDR3 protein. The sample lists about 920,000 distinct CDR3 sequences, around 31% occurring once. Their antigens remain unidentified. Specimen: cultured CD8+ T cells from PBMCs, collected from culture after CMV antigen stimulation. These receptors originate from a human donor in good health (CMV status not recorded). Some clones in this sample may be carry-over from other donors' samples.

The rearrangement joins TRBV13 to TRBJ1-5; D gene uncertain. Per the germline V gene, CDR1 is PRHDT and CDR2 is FYEKMQ (reference sequence). V lost 0 bases and J 2 bases, leaving 8 bases between the germline ends. This CDR3 is built from 15 residues. Written as DNA, the CDR3 is TGTGCCAGCAGCTTAGGAGAATTGGGCAATCAGCCCCAGCATTTT. Translating gives CASSLGELGNQPQHF.

This clonotype was detected only a few times. The rearrangement links TRBV10-3 to TRBJ1-5; D perhaps matches TRBD1 (5 bases). V gave up 0 bases and J gave up 4 bases, with 19 bases separating them. The germline V gene has CDR1 ENHRY and CDR2 SYGVKD. CDR3 length: 18 amino acids. CDR3 bases: TGTGCCATCAGTGAGTCGATATCAGCACAGAAGGGGAATCAGCCCCAGCATTTT. Translated: CAISESISAQKGNQPQHF.

The V call is TRBV3-1, the J call TRBJ1-3; 8 bases match TRBD1. Germline CDR1 reads LGHDT; CDR2 reads YNNKEL (reference sequence). The CDR3 length is 14 residues. V lost 4 bases to trimming and J lost 5 bases; unmatched junction nucleotides: 4. The CDR3 protein is CASSRTGGRNTIYF. The CDR3 coding sequence is TGTGCCAGCAGCCGCACAGGGGGAAGAAACACCATATATTTT.

The CDR3 protein is CASSHTAGGGEKLFF. CDR3 bases: TGTGCCAGCAGCCATACGGCAGGGGGAGGTGAAAAACTGTTTTTT. The genes are TRBV7-9 and TRBJ1-4; 7 bases line up with TRBD1. The CDR3 is made up of 15 amino acids. Germline assignment: CDR1 SEHNR and CDR2 FQNEAQ (reference sequence). Trimming at V came to 5 bases and at J to 7 bases, leaving 10 bases not matched to a gene.

A few counts support this clonotype. The V and J genes are TRBV7-2 and TRBJ2-1, with 11 bases that match TRBD1. This CDR3 is 15 amino acids long. Germline-derived CDR1 and CDR2 are SGHTA and FQGNSA. Trimming removed 3 bases from V and 8 bases from J; junction bases left unmatched: 6. The CDR3 DNA reads TGTGCCAGCAGCTTTTGGGACAGGGGGATCTATGAGCAGTTCTTC. Translated: CASSFWDRGIYEQFF.